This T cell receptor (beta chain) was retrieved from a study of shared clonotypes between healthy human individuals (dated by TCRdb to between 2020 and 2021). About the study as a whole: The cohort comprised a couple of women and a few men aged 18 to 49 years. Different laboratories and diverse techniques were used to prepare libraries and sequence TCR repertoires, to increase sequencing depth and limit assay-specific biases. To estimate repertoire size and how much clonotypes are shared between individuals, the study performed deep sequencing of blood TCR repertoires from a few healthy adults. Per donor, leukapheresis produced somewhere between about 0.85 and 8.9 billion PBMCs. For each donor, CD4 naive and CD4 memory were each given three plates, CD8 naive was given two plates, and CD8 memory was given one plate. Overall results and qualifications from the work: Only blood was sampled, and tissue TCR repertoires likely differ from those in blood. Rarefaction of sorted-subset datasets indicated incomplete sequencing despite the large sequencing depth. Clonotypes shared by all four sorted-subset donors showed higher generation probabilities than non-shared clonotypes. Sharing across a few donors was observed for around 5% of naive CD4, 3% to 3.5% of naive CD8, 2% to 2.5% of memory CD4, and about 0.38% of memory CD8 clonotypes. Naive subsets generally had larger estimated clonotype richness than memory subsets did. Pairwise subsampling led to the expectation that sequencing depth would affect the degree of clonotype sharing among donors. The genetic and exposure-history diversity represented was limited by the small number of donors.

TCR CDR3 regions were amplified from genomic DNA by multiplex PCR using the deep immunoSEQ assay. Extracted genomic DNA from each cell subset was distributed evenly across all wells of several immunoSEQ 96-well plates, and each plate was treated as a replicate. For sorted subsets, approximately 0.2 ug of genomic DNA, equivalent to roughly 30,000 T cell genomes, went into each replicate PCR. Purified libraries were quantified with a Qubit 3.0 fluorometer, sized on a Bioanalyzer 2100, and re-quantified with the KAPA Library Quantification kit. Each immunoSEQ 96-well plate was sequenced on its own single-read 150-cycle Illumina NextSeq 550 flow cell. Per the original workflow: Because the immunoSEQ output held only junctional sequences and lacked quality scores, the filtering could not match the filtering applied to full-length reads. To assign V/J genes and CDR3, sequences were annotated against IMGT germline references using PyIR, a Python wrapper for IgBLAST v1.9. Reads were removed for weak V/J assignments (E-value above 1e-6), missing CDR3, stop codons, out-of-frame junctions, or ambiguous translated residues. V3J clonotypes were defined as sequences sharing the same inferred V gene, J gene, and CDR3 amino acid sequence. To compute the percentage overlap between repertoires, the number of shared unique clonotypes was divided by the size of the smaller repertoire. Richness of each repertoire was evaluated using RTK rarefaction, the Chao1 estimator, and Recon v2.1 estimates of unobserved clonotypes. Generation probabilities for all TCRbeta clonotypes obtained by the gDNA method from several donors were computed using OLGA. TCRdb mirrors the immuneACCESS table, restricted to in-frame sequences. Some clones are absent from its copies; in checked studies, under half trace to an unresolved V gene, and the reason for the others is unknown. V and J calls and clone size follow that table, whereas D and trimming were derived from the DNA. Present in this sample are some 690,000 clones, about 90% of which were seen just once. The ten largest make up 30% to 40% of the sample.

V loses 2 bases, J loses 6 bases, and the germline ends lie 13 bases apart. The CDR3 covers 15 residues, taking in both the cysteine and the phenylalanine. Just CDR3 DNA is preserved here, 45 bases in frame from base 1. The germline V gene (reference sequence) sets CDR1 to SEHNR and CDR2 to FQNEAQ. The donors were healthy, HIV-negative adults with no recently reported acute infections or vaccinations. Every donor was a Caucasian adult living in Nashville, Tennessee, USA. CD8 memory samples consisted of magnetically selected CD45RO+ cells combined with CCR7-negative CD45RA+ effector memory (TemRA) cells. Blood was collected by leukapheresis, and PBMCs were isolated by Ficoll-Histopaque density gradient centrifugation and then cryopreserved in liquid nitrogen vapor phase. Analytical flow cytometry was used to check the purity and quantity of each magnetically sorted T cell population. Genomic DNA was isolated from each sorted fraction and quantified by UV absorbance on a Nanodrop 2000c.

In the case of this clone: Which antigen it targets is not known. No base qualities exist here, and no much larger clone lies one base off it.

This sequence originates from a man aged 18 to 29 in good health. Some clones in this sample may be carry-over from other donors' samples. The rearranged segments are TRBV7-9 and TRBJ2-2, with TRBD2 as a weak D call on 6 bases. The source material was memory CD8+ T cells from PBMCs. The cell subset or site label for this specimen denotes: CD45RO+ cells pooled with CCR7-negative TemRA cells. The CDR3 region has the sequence CASSLSASAAGELFF. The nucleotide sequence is TGTGCCAGCAGCTTATCGGCTAGCGCAGCCGGGGAGCTGTTTTTT.